The clone carrying this TCR beta chain showed up just once. What it recognizes is unknown. These data originate in a study of cytomegalovirus exposure and HLA in healthy donors. Study-level information: The study's early data release held approximately 91 million unique TCRs from HLA-typed donors. Study-level findings and limits: Around 160 TCR beta chains were listed as cytomegalovirus-associated. In vitro confirmation showed three CMV-associated chains to be CMV antigen specific. Looking again later, the authors saw that most CMV-associated TCR beta chains seemed HLA-restricted.

The PCR ran on 60 Vbeta and 13 Jbeta primers. This table comes from immunoSEQ multiplex PCR, and its TCRdb copy is limited to in-frame clones, with some not included. The sample consists of 200,000 to 250,000 clones, more than 70% of them appearing once. CDR1 and CDR2 from the germline V gene are MNHEY and SVGAGI. This CDR3 contains 15 residues. V was cut by 1 base and J by 3 bases, with 11 bases left in between. The sample comprised PBMCs. The chain employs TRBV6-5 and TRBJ2-3; TRBD2 might be the D (6 bases). The source is a human donor in good health. The CDR3 DNA is TGTGCCAGCAGTTACTACCGGGACTCAACAGATACGCAGTATTTT. Protein product: CASSYYRDSTDTQYF.